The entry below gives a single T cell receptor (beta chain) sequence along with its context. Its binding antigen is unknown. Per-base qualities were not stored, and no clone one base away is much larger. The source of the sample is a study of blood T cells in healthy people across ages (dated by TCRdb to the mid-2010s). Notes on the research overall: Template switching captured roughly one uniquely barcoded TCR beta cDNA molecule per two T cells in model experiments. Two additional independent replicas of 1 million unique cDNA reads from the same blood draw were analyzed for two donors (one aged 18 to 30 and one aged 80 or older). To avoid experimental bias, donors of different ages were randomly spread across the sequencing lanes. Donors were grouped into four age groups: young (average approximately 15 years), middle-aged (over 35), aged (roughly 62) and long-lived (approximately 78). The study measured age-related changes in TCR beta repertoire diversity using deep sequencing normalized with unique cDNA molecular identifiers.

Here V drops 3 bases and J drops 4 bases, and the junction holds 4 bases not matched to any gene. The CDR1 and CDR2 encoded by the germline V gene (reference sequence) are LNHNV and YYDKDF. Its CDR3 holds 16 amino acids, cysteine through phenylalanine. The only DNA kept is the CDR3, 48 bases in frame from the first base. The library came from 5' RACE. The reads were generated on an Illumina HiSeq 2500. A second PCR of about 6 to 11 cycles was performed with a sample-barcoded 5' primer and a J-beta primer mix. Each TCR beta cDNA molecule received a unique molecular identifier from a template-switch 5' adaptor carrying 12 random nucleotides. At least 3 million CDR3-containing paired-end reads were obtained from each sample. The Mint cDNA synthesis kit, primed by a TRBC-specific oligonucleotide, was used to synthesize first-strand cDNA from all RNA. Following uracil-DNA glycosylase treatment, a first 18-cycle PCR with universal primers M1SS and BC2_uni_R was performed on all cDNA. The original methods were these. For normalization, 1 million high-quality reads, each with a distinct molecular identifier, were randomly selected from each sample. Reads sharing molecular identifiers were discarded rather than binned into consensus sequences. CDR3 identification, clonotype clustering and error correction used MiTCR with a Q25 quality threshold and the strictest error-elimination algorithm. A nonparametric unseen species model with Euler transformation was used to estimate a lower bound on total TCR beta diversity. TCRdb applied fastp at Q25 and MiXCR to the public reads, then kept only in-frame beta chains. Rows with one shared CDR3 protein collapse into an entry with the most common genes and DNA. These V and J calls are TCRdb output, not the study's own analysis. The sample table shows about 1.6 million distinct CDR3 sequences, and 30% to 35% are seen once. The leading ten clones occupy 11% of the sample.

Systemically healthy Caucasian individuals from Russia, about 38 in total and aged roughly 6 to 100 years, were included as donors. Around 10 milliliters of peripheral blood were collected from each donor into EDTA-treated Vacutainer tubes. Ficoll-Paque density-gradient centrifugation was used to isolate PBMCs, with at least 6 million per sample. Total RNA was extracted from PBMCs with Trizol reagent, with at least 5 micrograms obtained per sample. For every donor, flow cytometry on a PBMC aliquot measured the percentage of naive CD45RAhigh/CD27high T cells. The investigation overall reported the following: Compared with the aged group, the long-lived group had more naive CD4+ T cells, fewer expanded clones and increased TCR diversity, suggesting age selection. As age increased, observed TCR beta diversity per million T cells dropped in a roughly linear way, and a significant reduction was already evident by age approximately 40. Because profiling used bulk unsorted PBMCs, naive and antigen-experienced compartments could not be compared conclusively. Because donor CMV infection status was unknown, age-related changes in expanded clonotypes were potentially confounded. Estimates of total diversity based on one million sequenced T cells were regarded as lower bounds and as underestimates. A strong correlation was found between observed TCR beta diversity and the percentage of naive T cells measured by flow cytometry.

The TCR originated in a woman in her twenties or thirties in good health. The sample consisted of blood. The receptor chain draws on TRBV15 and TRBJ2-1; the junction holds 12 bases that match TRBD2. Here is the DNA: TGTGCCACCAGCAGGACTAGCGGGGGCTATTACAATGAGCAGTTCTTC. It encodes CATSRTSGGYYNEQFF. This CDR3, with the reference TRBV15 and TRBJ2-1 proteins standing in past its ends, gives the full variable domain DAMVIQNPRYQVTQFGKPVTLSCSQTLNHNVMYWYQQKSSQAPKLLFHYYDKDFNNEADTPDNFQSRRPNTSFCFLDIRSPGLGDTAMYLCATSRTSGGYYNEQFFGPGTRLTVL.